This TCR beta chain appears in the sequencing data of a study of lymphopenia after photon versus proton radiotherapy. Study-level results: Proton therapy kept repertoires fairly stable, unlike photons, which gained effector/memory cells.

The assay was immunoSEQ multiplex PCR, and TCRdb's table has in-frame clones only and misses some. The sample has fewer than 65,000 clones; around 87% are singletons. Looked up from germline, CDR1 is ENHRY and CDR2 is SYGVKD. Trimming shortened V by 5 bases and J by 9 bases, and 11 bases separated the two germline ends. The length of the CDR3 is 11 residues. Remarks on this clone: No antigen is known for it.

The gene calls are TRBV10-3 and TRBJ2-7; a weak D match, TRBD1 (6 bases). The clonotype was recovered from a man aged 40-50 years with gastric cancer. Sequenced material: peripheral blood, taken from a patient treated with photon-based radiotherapy. CDR3 amino acids: CAISTGTVQYF. CDR3 nucleotide sequence: TGTGCCATCAGTACAGGGACGGTGCAGTACTTC.